This T cell receptor (beta chain) is drawn from a study of blood T cells in healthy people across ages. Germline V gives CDR1 MDHEN, CDR2 SYDVKM. The germline V and J ends were trimmed by 2 bases and 11 bases, with 13 bases remaining between them. The CDR3 sequence is 12 residues long. Combining a sample-barcoded 5' primer with a J-beta primer mix, a second PCR ran for about 7 to 12 cycles. TCRdb redid the calling of the 5' RACE reads with MiXCR, one entry per CDR3 protein. The sample yields 1.6 million or so distinct CDR3 sequences, 34% seen once. The sequence was collected from a woman in her twenties or thirties in good health. Sequencing was done on a sample of blood. The chain links TRBV28 to TRBJ2-7, with a weak D call TRBD2 (6 bases). The CDR3 DNA is TGTGCCAGCAGTTTAGGGGGTAGCGGAAAGTACTTC. Amino acids: CASSLGGSGKYF.